This TCR beta chain was sequenced during a study of metastatic and nonmetastatic thyroid tumors. The CDR3 loop spans 13 amino acids. V was cut by 2 bases and J by 2 bases, with 6 bases left in between. In germline, CDR1 is SGDLS, CDR2 YYNGEE. TCRdb reassembled clones from the PCR reads with MiXCR. The data show roughly 58,000 clones, 4% to 5% seen once. Patients were all untreated before their thyroid surgery. This clone was found many times. V usage is TRBV9 and J usage is TRBJ2-3; D not resolved. The receptor was isolated from a female donor with papillary thyroid cancer or a benign thyroid nodule (not recorded which). Some clones in this sample may be carry-over from other donors' samples. Sample: blood. The DNA of the CDR3 is TGTGCCAGCAGCGTTACTTACACAGATACGCAGTATTTT. Translation: CASSVTYTDTQYF.